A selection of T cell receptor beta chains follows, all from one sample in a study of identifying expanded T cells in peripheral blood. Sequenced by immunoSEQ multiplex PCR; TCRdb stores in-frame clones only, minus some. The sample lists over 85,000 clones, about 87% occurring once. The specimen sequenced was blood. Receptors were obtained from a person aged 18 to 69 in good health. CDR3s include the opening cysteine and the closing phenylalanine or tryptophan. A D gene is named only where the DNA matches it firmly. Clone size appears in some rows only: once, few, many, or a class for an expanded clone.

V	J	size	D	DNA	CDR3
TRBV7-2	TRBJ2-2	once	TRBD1	TGTGCCAGCAGCTCGGGACAGATCACCGGGGAGCTGTTTTTT	CASSSGQITGELFF
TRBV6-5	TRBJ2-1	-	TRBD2	TGTGCCAGCATCCCTAGCGGGAAATCCTACAATGAGCAGTTCTTC	CASIPSGKSYNEQFF
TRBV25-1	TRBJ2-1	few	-	TGTGCCAGCAGTGACCTAGTCTCTAGCTCCTACAATGAGCAGTTCTTC	CASSDLVSSSYNEQFF
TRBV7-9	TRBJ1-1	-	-	TGTGCCAGCTTCTTGGGTTTGGGCTCTCGGGACACTGAAGCTTTCTTT	CASFLGLGSRDTEAFF
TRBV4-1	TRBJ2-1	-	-	TGCGCCAGCAGCGCTACCGAGGGCAGGGAGCAGTTCTTC	CASSATEGREQFF
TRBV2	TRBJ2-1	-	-	TGTGCCAGCGGGGACCTATACAATGAGCAGTTCTTC	CASGDLYNEQFF
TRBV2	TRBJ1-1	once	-	TGTGCCAGCAATCTCGGGGTGAACACTGAAGCTTTCTTT	CASNLGVNTEAFF
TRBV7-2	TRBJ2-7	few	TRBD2	TGTGCCAGCAGCGATCCGCTAGCGGGAGACTCCTACGAGCAGTACTTC	CASSDPLAGDSYEQYF
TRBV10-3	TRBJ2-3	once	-	TGTGCCATCAGTGAAAGGGGGACAGATACGCAGTATTTT	CAISERGTDTQYF
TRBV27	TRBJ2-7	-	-	TGTGCCAGCAGCCGAGGGGGGGCGCTGACCTACGAGCAGTACTTC	CASSRGGALTYEQYF
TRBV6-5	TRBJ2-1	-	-	TGTGCCAGCAGCTCAGGGGATTGGAGCAATGAGCAGTTCTTC	CASSSGDWSNEQFF
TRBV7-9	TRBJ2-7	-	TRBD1	TGTGCCAGCACTGGGCCGGGACAGGGGTACGACGAGCAGTACTTC	CASTGPGQGYDEQYF
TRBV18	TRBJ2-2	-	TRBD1	TGTGCCAGCTCGCCGACAGGGGGCGCGGACACCGGGGAGCTGTTTTTT	CASSPTGGADTGELFF
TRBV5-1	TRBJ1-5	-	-	TGCGCCAGCAGCCAGGGCCTTAATCAGCCCCAGCATTTT	CASSQGLNQPQHF
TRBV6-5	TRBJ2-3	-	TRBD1	TGTGCCAGCAGTTTGGGACAGGGGGAGGCAGATACGCAGTATTTT	CASSLGQGEADTQYF
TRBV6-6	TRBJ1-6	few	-	TGTGCCAGCAGATCACAAGGTCTCCCCTCTGAATCACCCCTCCACTTT	CASRSQGLPSESPLHF
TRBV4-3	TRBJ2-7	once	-	TGCGCCAGCAGCCGGGCAGGGGTCGGATACGAGCAGTACTTC	CASSRAGVGYEQYF
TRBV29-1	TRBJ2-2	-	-	TGCAGCGTCCAACAGGGTTCTACCGGGGAGCTGTTTTTT	CSVQQGSTGELFF
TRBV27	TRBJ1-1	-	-	TGTGCCAGCAGTTTAATTGACGGAAACACTGAAGCTTTCTTT	CASSLIDGNTEAFF
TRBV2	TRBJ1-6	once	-	TGTGCCAGTTCCGGAAGGGGTAGCTCCTATAATTCACCCCTCCACTTT	CASSGRGSSYNSPLHF
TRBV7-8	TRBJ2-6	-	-	TGTGCCAGCAGCTTAGTGTTCTCTGGGGCCAACGTCCTGACTTTC	CASSLVFSGANVLTF
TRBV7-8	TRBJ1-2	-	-	TGTGCCAGCCAGCTAGAGACGGATGAAAACTATGGCTACACCTTC	CASQLETDENYGYTF
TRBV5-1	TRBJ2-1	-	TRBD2	TGCGCCAGCAGCTTCCAACTATCGACTAGCGGAAACAATGAGCAGTTCTTC	CASSFQLSTSGNNEQFF
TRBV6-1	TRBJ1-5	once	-	TGTGCCAGCAGAGGGGGGGGGCTAGGAAATCAGCCCCAGCATTTT	CASRGGGLGNQPQHF
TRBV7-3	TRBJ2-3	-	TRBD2	TGTGCCAGCAGCTTGGCGGGGGACCCAGCAGATACGCAGTATTTT	CASSLAGDPADTQYF
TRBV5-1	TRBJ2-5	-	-	TGCGCCAGCAGCGCCGGGACTTTGGAGACCCAGTACTTC	CASSAGTLETQYF
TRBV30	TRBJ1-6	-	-	TGTGCCCACCGACGGAACTCCTATAATTCACCCCTCCACTTT	CAHRRNSYNSPLHF
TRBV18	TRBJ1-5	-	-	TGTGCCAGCTCCCTGGGGGTTGGTCAGCCCCAGCATTTT	CASSLGVGQPQHF
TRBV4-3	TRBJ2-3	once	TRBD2	TGCGCCAGCAGCCACGAGACTAGCGGGGGGAGCACAGATACGCAGTATTTT	CASSHETSGGSTDTQYF
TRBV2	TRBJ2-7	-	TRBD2	TGTGCCAGCAGTGAAACTAGCGGGATAGCCTCCTACGAGCAGTACTTC	CASSETSGIASYEQYF
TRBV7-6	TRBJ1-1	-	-	TGTGCCAGCAGCTTTTACGGGGGAACTGAAGCTTTCTTT	CASSFYGGTEAFF
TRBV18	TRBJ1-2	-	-	TGTGCCAGCTCACCAGGGGAGGGTGAAGGCTACACTTTC	CASSPGEGEGYTF
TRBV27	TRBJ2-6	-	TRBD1	TGTGCCAGCAGTTTTACAGGGGGCGCTGGGGCCAACGTCCTGACTTTC	CASSFTGGAGANVLTF
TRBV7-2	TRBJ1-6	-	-	TGTGCCAGCAGCCTAATTCCGTCGGATAATTCACCCCTCCACTTT	CASSLIPSDNSPLHF
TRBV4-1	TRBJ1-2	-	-	TGCGCCAGCAGCCAAGACGGAGTGAGAGCTTTCTATGGCTACACCTTC	CASSQDGVRAFYGYTF
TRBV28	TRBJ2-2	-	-	TGTGCCAGCCGAAGACAGGTAGCGCCCGGGGAGCTGTTTTTT	CASRRQVAPGELFF
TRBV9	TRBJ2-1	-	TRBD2	TGTGCCAGCAGCGTAGGTGGTAGCGGGCTCAATGAGCAGTTCTTC	CASSVGGSGLNEQFF
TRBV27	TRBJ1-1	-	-	TGTGCCAGCAGTTTTGTCAGGGGATCTGAAGCTTTCTTT	CASSFVRGSEAFF
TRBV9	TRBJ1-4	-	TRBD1	TGTGCCAGCAGCGTATCAACGTCAGGGGGTACTAATGAAAAACTGTTTTTT	CASSVSTSGGTNEKLFF
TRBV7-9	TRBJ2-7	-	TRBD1	TGTGCCAGCGGCCGGGACAGGAGCTCCTACGAGCAGTACTTC	CASGRDRSSYEQYF
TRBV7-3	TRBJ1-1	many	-	TGTGCCAGCAGCTTCGACGCCGGCGGTGAAGCTTTCTTT	CASSFDAGGEAFF
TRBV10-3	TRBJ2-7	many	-	TGTGCCACCCGGGACACGGTCTACGAGCAGTACTTC	CATRDTVYEQYF
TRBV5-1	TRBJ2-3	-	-	TGCGCCAGCTTTTTTGGGGGGCAAGTCACAGATACGCAGTATTTT	CASFFGGQVTDTQYF
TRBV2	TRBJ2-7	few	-	TGTGCCAGCTCCGAGCAGTACTTC	CASSEQYF
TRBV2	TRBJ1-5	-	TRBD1	TGTGCCAGCAGCCCTGACAGGGGGAATCAGCCCCAGCATTTT	CASSPDRGNQPQHF
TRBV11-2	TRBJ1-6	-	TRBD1	TGTGCCAGCAGCGGACGGACAGGGGGCTCGAGAAATTCACCCCTCCACTTT	CASSGRTGGSRNSPLHF
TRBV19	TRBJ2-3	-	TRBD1	TGTGCCAGTAGTATGCGGGACAGGGCCCCAGATACGCAGTATTTT	CASSMRDRAPDTQYF
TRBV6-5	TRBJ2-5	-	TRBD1	TGTGCCAGCACAAGGACAGGGACGGTGACCCAGTACTTC	CASTRTGTVTQYF
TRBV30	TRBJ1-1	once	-	TGTGCCTGGAGCCCGGGGGTTAGCACTGAAGCTTTCTTT	CAWSPGVSTEAFF
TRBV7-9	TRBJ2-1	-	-	TGTGCCAGCAGCTTAGTGGCAGGGGCCTACAATGAGCAGTTCTTC	CASSLVAGAYNEQFF
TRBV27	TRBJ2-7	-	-	TGTGCCAGCAGCTCACCAACCTACGAGCAGTACTTC	CASSSPTYEQYF
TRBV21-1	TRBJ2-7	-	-	TGTGCCAGCAGCCAAGGGACCGACTCCTACGAGCAGTACTTC	CASSQGTDSYEQYF
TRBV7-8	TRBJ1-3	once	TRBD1	TGTGCCAGCAGCTCCTTTTCCGGGACAGGGACTCCTTCTGGAAACACCATATATTTT	CASSSFSGTGTPSGNTIYF
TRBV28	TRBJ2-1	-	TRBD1	TGTGCCAGCAGTTCTACCGACAGGGGCCTAAGTGATGAGCAGTTCTTC	CASSSTDRGLSDEQFF